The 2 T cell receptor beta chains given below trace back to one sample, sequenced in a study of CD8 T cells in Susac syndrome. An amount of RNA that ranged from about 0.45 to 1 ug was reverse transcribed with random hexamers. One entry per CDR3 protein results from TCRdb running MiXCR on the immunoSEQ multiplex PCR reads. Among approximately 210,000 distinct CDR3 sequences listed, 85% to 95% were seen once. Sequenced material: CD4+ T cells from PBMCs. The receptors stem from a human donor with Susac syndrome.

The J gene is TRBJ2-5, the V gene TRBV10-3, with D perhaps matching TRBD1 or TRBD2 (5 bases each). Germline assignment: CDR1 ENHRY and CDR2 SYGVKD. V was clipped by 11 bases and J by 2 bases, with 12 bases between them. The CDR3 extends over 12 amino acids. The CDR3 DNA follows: TGTGCCGTCGGGACGGCTCAAGAGACCCAGTACTTC. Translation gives CAVGTAQETQYF.

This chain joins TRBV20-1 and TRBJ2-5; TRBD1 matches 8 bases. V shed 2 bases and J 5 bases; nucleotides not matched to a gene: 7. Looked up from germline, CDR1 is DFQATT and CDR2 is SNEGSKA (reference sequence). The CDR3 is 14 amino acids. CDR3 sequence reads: CSARTAGGLETQYF. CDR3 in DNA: TGCAGTGCTAGAACGGCAGGGGGCTTGGAGACCCAGTACTTC.